The 10 T cell receptor beta chains presented below share a single source sample, sequenced in a study of OX40 agonist ivuxolimab in advanced cancers. Generated by immunoSEQ multiplex PCR, the TCRdb table keeps only in-frame clones and is missing some. The sample includes around 46,000 clones, 89% of them seen just once. Sequencing used CD4+ or CD8+ T cells sorted from blood, obtained in a trial of the OX40 agonist ivuxolimab. These receptors were taken from an adult with an advanced solid tumor such as melanoma, head and neck, liver or kidney cancer.

V is TRBV11-3 and J is TRBJ2-5; D uncertain. Germline CDR1 reads SGHNT; CDR2 reads YENEEA. The CDR3 totals 14 residues. V gave up 5 bases and J gave up 5 bases, with 15 bases separating them. The CDR3 nucleotides read TGTGCCAGCAGCCTCCCCCAGGCCCGCGAGACCCAGTACTTC. It translates to CASSLPQARETQYF.

The CDR3, as DNA: TGTGCCAGCAGTGAAAAGCCCGGACAGGGGGCCGACGAGCAGTACTTC. It yields the protein CASSEKPGQGADEQYF. The chain uses TRBV6-1 and TRBJ2-7, with 11 nucleotides matching TRBD1. With 2 bases clipped from V and 5 bases from J, the junction kept 8 bases outside the gene matches. Germline V gene data show CDR1 as MNHNS and CDR2 as SASEGT. CDR3 length equals 16 residues.

CDR3 loop: CATIAGTGETQYF. DNA of the CDR3: TGTGCCACAATAGCGGGTACTGGGGAGACCCAGTACTTC. The chain couples TRBV19 to TRBJ2-5, with TRBD2 matching over 7 bases. After removal of 10 bases from V and 5 bases from J, the junction contained 10 bases not matched to a gene. There are 13 residues in the CDR3. Germline V gene lookup returns CDR1 LNHDA and CDR2 SQIVND (reference sequence).

CDR3 sequence: CASGTGGYQETQYF. The CDR3 DNA sequence: TGTGCCAGCGGGACAGGGGGGTACCAAGAGACCCAGTACTTC. The V call is TRBV9, the J call TRBJ2-5, with 11 bases fitting TRBD1. V lost 7 bases and J lost 0; bases outside the gene matches: 2. The CDR3 consists of 14 residues. The germline V gene has CDR1 SGDLS and CDR2 YYNGEE.

This sequence joins TRBV6-5 and TRBJ1-4; D unclear. The CDR3 extends over 13 amino acids. Germline assignment: CDR1 MNHEY and CDR2 SVGAGI. V lost 2 bases to trimming and J lost 8 bases, with 9 bases between them. CDR3 residues: CASSYRVAEKLFF. Written as DNA, the CDR3 is TGTGCCAGCAGTTACAGGGTGGCGGAAAAACTGTTTTTT.

The chain employs TRBV19 and TRBJ1-4; 7 positions match TRBD1. The V gene's germline CDR1 is LNHDA and CDR2 SQIVND (reference sequence). V shed 2 bases and J 5 bases; nucleotides not matched to a gene: 5. The CDR3 is 15 residues long. CDR3: CASSIYGTENEKLFF. In DNA form, the CDR3 reads TGTGCCAGTAGTATATACGGGACAGAAAATGAAAAACTGTTTTTT.

This clone qualifies as medium-sized. V is TRBV7-6 and J is TRBJ1-2; D is uncertain. Germline CDR1 reads SGHVS; CDR2 reads FNYEAQ. Trimming stripped 5 bases from V and 6 bases from J, with 13 bases between. There are 13 residues in the CDR3. The CDR3 bases are TGTGCCAGCAGCCCCGACTCCCCTGATGGCTACACCTTC. Encoded protein: CASSPDSPDGYTF.

This clone was detected only a few times. The chain carries TRBV7-3 and TRBJ2-1; 9 bases are shared with TRBD2. The junction had 6 bases not matched to a gene; V was cut back by 2 bases and J by 4 bases. The V gene's germline CDR1 is SGHTA and CDR2 FQGTGA. This CDR3 is 16 amino acids long. CDR3: CASSLLAGAGYNEQFF. The CDR3 nucleotides are TGTGCCAGCAGCTTATTAGCGGGAGCTGGTTACAATGAGCAGTTCTTC.

This chain connects TRBV6-5 to TRBJ1-5; D call uncertain. V was shortened by 9 bases and J by 4 bases, with 13 bases between the two germline ends. Germline V gives CDR1 MNHEY, CDR2 SVGAGI. The CDR3 covers 13 residues. The CDR3 region is CASLGVENQPQHF. For the CDR3, the DNA is TGTGCCAGTCTTGGGGTCGAAAATCAGCCCCAGCATTTT.

This chain uses TRBV4-1 with TRBJ2-7; the D gene could be TRBD1 or TRBD2 (6 bases each). Trimming cost V 3 bases and J 3 bases, with 9 bases left between them. CDR1 and CDR2 (germline): MGHRA, YSYEKL. This CDR3 spans 13 amino acids. CDR3 nucleotides: TGCGCCAGCAGCCAGAAGGGGGGCTACGAGCAGTACTTC. As protein: CASSQKGGYEQYF.